Each of the 19 T cell receptor beta chains below was sequenced from the same sample in a study of cytomegalovirus exposure and HLA in healthy donors. Primers for the PCR totalled 60 Vbeta and 13 Jbeta. The method was immunoSEQ multiplex PCR; TCRdb's version includes in-frame clones alone and lacks a portion of them. The table lists some 150,000 clones, nearly 80% of them singletons. The sequenced sample was PBMCs. These receptors were collected from a male donor in good health and CMV-seronegative.

The rearrangement links TRBV7-2 to TRBJ2-4; 8 bases are shared with TRBD2. Germline V gene lookup returns CDR1 SGHTA and CDR2 FQGNSA. Germline trimming cut 1 base from V and 6 bases from J; bases unmatched to any gene: 8. The CDR3 is 16 residues long. CDR3 DNA: TGTGCCAGCAGCTTAGGGTTTTCGGCGGGGGGAAACATTCAGTACTTC. This codes for CASSLGFSAGGNIQYF.

This clone was seen only once. The rearrangement joins TRBV19 to TRBJ1-3; 9 nucleotides align to TRBD1. This CDR3 contains 17 residues. Trimming at V came to 4 bases and at J to 0 bases, leaving 7 bases not matched to a gene. Per the germline V gene, CDR1 is LNHDA and CDR2 is SQIVND (reference sequence). The CDR3 nucleotides are TGTGCCAGTAGTACCCGACAGGGGGATTCCTCTGGAAACACCATATATTTT. Amino acid sequence: CASSTRQGDSSGNTIYF. Complete variable domain (other parts from reference TRBV19 and TRBJ1-3): DGGITQSPKYLFRKEGQNVTLSCEQNLNHDAMYWYRQDPGQGLRLIYYSQIVNDFQKGDIAEGYSVSREKKESFPLTVTSAQKNPTAFYLCASSTRQGDSSGNTIYFGEGSWLTVV.

The chain joins TRBV30 to TRBJ2-3, with TRBD2 matching 7 bases. J lost 5 bases, V lost 4 bases, and 9 bases had no gene match. Germline V gene lookup returns CDR1 GTSNPN and CDR2 SVGIG (reference sequence). This CDR3 region has 14 residues. The chain's CDR3 is CAWTTGGSQDTQYF. The CDR3 coding sequence is TGTGCCTGGACCACCGGGGGGTCCCAAGATACGCAGTATTTT.

V is TRBV19 and J is TRBJ1-1, with 7 bases fitting TRBD1. The V gene end was trimmed by 1 base and the J gene end by 1 base; junction bases not matched to a gene: 3. Per germline, CDR1 LNHDA and CDR2 SQIVND (reference sequence). The CDR3 runs 15 residues. The CDR3 spells CASSIGGGANTEAFF. In DNA form, the CDR3 reads TGTGCCAGTAGTATAGGAGGGGGCGCGAACACTGAAGCTTTCTTT.

This clone has just one count. The chain recombines TRBV2 with TRBJ2-7; no firm D call. In germline, CDR1 is SNHLY, CDR2 FYNNEI. V lost 9 bases to trimming and J lost 4 bases, with 13 bases between them. The CDR3 consists of 12 residues. The CDR3 DNA sequence: TGTGCCAGTGGGCAGATGGTTTACGAGCAGTACTTC. Translated, it gives CASGQMVYEQYF.

This clone was observed once. The J gene is TRBJ1-1, the V gene TRBV7-9; 10 bases match TRBD1. V was pared by 5 bases and J by 6 bases, with 12 bases of the junction left unmatched. The CDR3 loop spans 16 amino acids. CDR1 is SEHNR, CDR2 FQNEAQ, per germline (reference sequence). CDR3 protein: CASSLRGGQGTPEAFF. CDR3 sequence (DNA): TGTGCCAGCAGCCTGCGAGGGGGACAGGGGACCCCTGAAGCTTTCTTT.

The chain carries TRBV25-1 and TRBJ1-1; weak D call: TRBD1 (5 bases). The CDR3 has 13 amino acids. V lost 5 bases and J lost 1, with 8 bases in between. CDR1 is MGHDK and CDR2 is SYGVNS in the germline V gene. Written as DNA, the CDR3 is TGTGCCAGCAGTAGACAGAAGAACACTGAAGCTTTCTTT. Translated: CASSRQKNTEAFF.

This clone was detected only a few times. The chain has TRBV5-4 and TRBJ2-6; the D is unclear. CDR3 length equals 17 residues. V lost 5 bases, J lost 2 bases, and 17 bases lay in between. CDR1 is SGHNT, CDR2 YYREEE, per germline (reference sequence). The CDR3 sequence is CASSPGSQSAGANVLTF. The CDR3 coding sequence is TGTGCCAGCAGTCCCGGGTCACAATCAGCTGGGGCCAACGTCCTGACTTTC.

This clone was recorded once. V and J are TRBV5-1 and TRBJ2-1; D is possibly TRBD2 (5 bases). CDR3 size: 14 residues. Germline loops: CDR1 SGHRS, CDR2 YFSETQ. The V end was cut by 4 bases, the J end by 5 bases, with 13 bases between. The CDR3 bases are TGCGCCAGCAGCCCGGGGAGTTTCAACAATGAGCAGTTCTTC. Its protein is CASSPGSFNNEQFF.

This chain links TRBV5-4 with TRBJ1-2; D possibly corresponds to TRBD1 (6 bases). The V end lost 6 bases, the J end lost 1 base, and 10 bases lay between the germline ends. CDR1 and CDR2 (germline): SGHNT, YYREEE (reference sequence). The CDR3 runs 13 residues. The CDR3 reads CASTVQGNYGYTF. The CDR3 coding sequence is TGTGCCAGCACTGTACAGGGTAACTATGGCTACACCTTC.

The V gene is TRBV13, the J gene TRBJ2-7, with D uncertain. Germline V gene data show CDR1 as PRHDT and CDR2 as FYEKMQ (reference sequence). Trimming pared 10 bases from V and 0 bases from J, leaving 10 bases between. This CDR3 spans 12 amino acids. CDR3 region: CATCDSSYEQYF. The CDR3 DNA follows: TGTGCCACCTGTGACTCCTCCTACGAGCAGTACTTC.

The chain carries TRBV27 and TRBJ2-7, with TRBD1 matching 8 bases. After removal of 9 bases from V and 3 bases from J, the junction contained 13 bases not matched to a gene. In germline, CDR1 is MNHEY, CDR2 SMNVEV (reference sequence). The CDR3 totals 15 residues. The CDR3 sequence: CASHHLGTGLYEQYF. The CDR3 DNA is TGTGCCAGTCACCACCTGGGGACAGGACTCTACGAGCAGTACTTC.

The V and J genes are TRBV19 and TRBJ1-5; D possibly corresponds to TRBD1 (5 bases). Trimming stripped 6 bases from V and 2 bases from J, with 14 bases between. The CDR3 sequence is 15 residues long. CDR1 LNHDA and CDR2 SQIVND come from the germline V gene (reference sequence). The CDR3 coding sequence is TGTGCCAGTAGAACCCGGGGGGAAGGCAATCAGCCCCAGCATTTT. It translates to CASRTRGEGNQPQHF.

The chain links TRBV6-6 to TRBJ1-6; D is perhaps TRBD1 (5 bases). V was pared by 6 bases and J by 8 bases, with 17 bases between. The CDR3 extends over 15 amino acids. The germline gives CDR1 MNHNY, CDR2 SVGAGI (reference sequence). The CDR3 loop reads CASSDQGLSDSPLHF. The CDR3 bases are TGTGCCAGCAGCGACCAGGGTTTAAGCGATTCACCCCTCCACTTT.

The CDR3 DNA sequence: TGTGCCAGCAGGGGGGGCTGGGGGACAGTCAGGAAACCCCTGAACACTGAAGCTTTCTTT. It specifies CASRGGWGTVRKPLNTEAFF. The chain joins TRBV27 to TRBJ1-1, with 7 bases that match TRBD1. The CDR3 runs to 20 residues. From germline, CDR1 is MNHEY and CDR2 SMNVEV (reference sequence). V shed 6 bases and J 0 bases; nucleotides not matched to a gene: 22.

The rearrangement uses TRBV4-3 and TRBJ1-3, with D maybe TRBD1 (5 bases). Germline V gene data show CDR1 as LGHNA and CDR2 as YSLEER. The CDR3 is made up of 15 amino acids. V lost 2 bases to trimming and J lost 11 bases, with 19 bases between them. This CDR3 reads CASSQYPGPNRAIYF. The CDR3 nucleotides are TGCGCCAGCAGCCAATACCCAGGGCCCAACCGGGCCATATATTTT.

The chain recombines TRBV4-3 with TRBJ1-6; D gene ambiguous. The CDR3 has 14 residues. CDR1 LGHNA and CDR2 YSLEER come from the germline V gene. V gave up 4 bases and J gave up 8 bases, with 12 bases separating them. CDR3 sequence (DNA): TGCGCCAGCAGCCCGAGCGGTGGTCATTCACCCCTCCACTTT. Translated: CASSPSGGHSPLHF.

This clone was seen more than once but under ten times. The chain links TRBV4-1 to TRBJ1-1, with 7 bases identical to TRBD1. Per germline, CDR1 MGHRA and CDR2 YSYEKL. V lost 6 bases to trimming and J lost 6 bases; unmatched junction nucleotides: 7. This CDR3 has 13 residues. CDR3 nucleotide sequence: TGCGCCAGCAGAGAACAGGGGACGGCTGAAGCTTTCTTT. Translated: CASREQGTAEAFF.

The chain has TRBV2 and TRBJ1-2; perhaps TRBD1 as D (6 bases). V lost 8 bases and J 4 bases, leaving 14 bases between the germline ends. The CDR3 is 13 amino acids. The germline gives CDR1 SNHLY, CDR2 FYNNEI. The CDR3 sequence: CASAYKDSYGYTF. In DNA form, the CDR3 reads TGTGCCAGCGCCTACAAGGACAGCTATGGCTACACCTTC. The complete variable domain, with remaining parts taken from reference TRBV2 and TRBJ1-2, reads EPEVTQTPSHQVTQMGQEVILRCVPISNHLYFYWYRQILGQKVEFLVSFYNNEISEKSEIFDDQFSVERPDGSNFTLKIRSTKLEDSAMYFCASAYKDSYGYTFGSGTRLTVV.